One and the same sample provided the 23 T cell receptor beta chains below, sequenced in a study of beta chain features in type 1 diabetes. Sequenced material consisted of expressed TCRB transcripts (all of the isolated RNA was reverse transcribed). Profiling relied on immunoSEQ multiplex PCR, and the TCRdb table lists in-frame clones only, not all of them. The sample lists 300,000 to 350,000 clones, 8% occurring once. Sequencing used central memory CD4+ T cells from blood. Source of these receptors: a woman aged 18-30 years in good health.

This clone was observed a handful of times. The chain is built from TRBV5-1 and TRBJ2-7, with a tentative D call TRBD1 (5 bases). Germline values: CDR1 SGHRS, CDR2 YFSETQ. The CDR3 runs to 14 residues. The V end was cut by 6 bases, the J end by 0 bases, with 13 bases between. The chain's CDR3 is CASKDSESSYEQYF. DNA for the CDR3: TGCGCCAGCAAAGACAGCGAAAGCTCCTACGAGCAGTACTTC.

The sample holds many counts of this clone. V usage is TRBV6-1 and J usage is TRBJ1-5; tentatively, D is TRBD1 (6 bases). V lost 7 bases and J lost 6, with 13 bases in between. Germline V CDR1 and CDR2: MNHNS, SASEGT. This CDR3 is 13 amino acids long. The CDR3 coding sequence is TGTGCCAGCATTACAGGGTGGGGTCAGCCCCAGCATTTT. It is translated as CASITGWGQPQHF.

This clone was found many times. The chain is built from TRBV21-1 and TRBJ2-3; the D segment call TRBD2 is taken from the table without a DNA check. TRBV21-1 is a pseudogene locus. The CDR3 is made up of 16 amino acids. The CDR3 region is CASSENGGEWPDTQYF. CDR3 DNA: TGTGCCAGCAGCGAAAACGGGGGGGAATGGCCTGATACGCAGTATTTT.

The sample holds a few counts of this clone. The V gene is TRBV7-2, the J gene TRBJ2-3; 9 nucleotides line up with TRBD2. The CDR3 runs 14 residues. Trimming took 3 bases from V and 3 from J; bases not matched to a gene: 1. The germline V gene has CDR1 SGHTA and CDR2 FQGNSA. CDR3 amino acids: CASSLTSGTDTQYF. CDR3 nucleotides: TGTGCCAGCAGCTTGACTAGCGGTACAGATACGCAGTATTTT.

This clone was found a few times. The chain recombines TRBV4-1 with TRBJ2-3; D may match TRBD1 or TRBD2 (5 bases each). The germline CDR1 and CDR2 sequences are MGHRA and YSYEKL. Trimming stripped 4 bases from V and 1 base from J, with 6 bases between. CDR3 length: 13 amino acids. This chain's CDR3 is CASSRDRTDTQYF. The CDR3 nucleotides are TGCGCCAGCAGCCGGGACCGCACAGATACGCAGTATTTT.

This clone appeared a few times. The chain uses TRBV5-1 and TRBJ1-2; D not certain. Looked up from germline, CDR1 is SGHRS and CDR2 is YFSETQ. The CDR3 is 13 amino acids. The V gene lost 2 bases and the J gene lost 4 bases, with 9 bases spanning the gap. Here the CDR3 reads CASSFGIPYGYTF. The CDR3 bases are TGCGCCAGCAGCTTTGGGATACCCTATGGCTACACCTTC.

Concerning this clone itself: The junction differs from germline at one of its ends, possibly a read error. The chain links TRBV7-7 to TRBJ2-3, with D uncertain. Germline assignment: CDR1 SSHAT and CDR2 FNYEAQ (reference sequence). This CDR3 contains 13 residues. The CDR3 reads CASSLGRLDTQYF. DNA of the CDR3: TGTGCTAGCAGCTTAGGTCGGTTAGATACGCAGTATTTT.

This clone has a handful of counts. The chain has TRBV21-1 and TRBJ2-1; the D call in the table, TRBD2, was not verified against the DNA. TRBV21-1 is a documented pseudogene. The CDR3 is 14 residues long. The CDR3 region has the DNA TGTGCCAGCAGCAAAGCGGGAGCAGACAATGAGCAGTTCTTC. Translation gives CASSKAGADNEQFF.

J is TRBJ2-7 and V is TRBV2, with TRBD2 as a possible D gene (5 bases). Germline loops: CDR1 SNHLY, CDR2 FYNNEI. With 4 bases removed from V and 1 base from J, the gap between germline ends came to 11 bases. There are 14 residues in the CDR3. CDR3 sequence: CASSVERRSYEQYF. Here the CDR3 DNA reads TGTGCCAGCAGTGTCGAGCGGAGGTCCTACGAGCAGTACTTC.

This clone was counted a few times. The sample contains more than one DNA sequence encoding this CDR3. The V and J genes are TRBV5-6 and TRBJ2-5; 11 nucleotides align to TRBD2. CDR3 length equals 16 residues. The germline gives CDR1 SGHDT, CDR2 YYEEEE. The V gene end was trimmed by 4 bases and the J gene end by 2 bases; junction bases not matched to a gene: 7. CDR3 residues: CASSLWTSGSQETQYF. CDR3 sequence (DNA): TGTGCCAGCAGCCTGTGGACTAGCGGGTCACAAGAGACCCAGTACTTC.

The table lists this clone with a few counts. The rearrangement joins TRBV19 to TRBJ2-7; tentative D call: TRBD2 (6 bases). Trimming cost V 9 bases and J 0 bases, with 18 bases left between them. CDR1 is LNHDA and CDR2 is SQIVND in the germline V gene (reference sequence). This CDR3 has 15 amino acids. The CDR3 loop reads CASSSGTAFSYEQYF. In DNA form, the CDR3 reads TGTGCCAGCTCCTCCGGGACTGCCTTCTCCTACGAGCAGTACTTC.

The chain carries TRBV15 and TRBJ2-3, with no clear D. CDR3 length: 13 amino acids. V gave up 0 bases and J gave up 2 bases, with 3 bases separating them. Per the germline V gene, CDR1 is LNHNV and CDR2 is YYDKDF (reference sequence). Here the CDR3 reads CATSRDYTDTQYF. CDR3 in DNA: TGTGCCACCAGCAGAGATTACACAGATACGCAGTATTTT.

The chain links TRBV10-3 to TRBJ2-3, with D perhaps matching TRBD2 (5 bases). From germline, CDR1 is ENHRY and CDR2 SYGVKD. This CDR3 spans 14 amino acids. V lost 5 bases and J 2 bases, leaving 11 bases between the germline ends. The CDR3 DNA reads as TGTGCCATCAGTAATCGGGGATCCACAGATACGCAGTATTTT. Amino acid sequence: CAISNRGSTDTQYF.

V and J are TRBV7-9 and TRBJ2-2, with D unclear. Trimming took off 2 bases at V and 4 bases at J, with 11 bases between the two ends. CDR3 size: 15 residues. The germline CDR1 and CDR2 sequences are SEHNR and FQNEAQ (reference sequence). The CDR3 is CASSLSLRSTGELFF. The CDR3 DNA is TGTGCCAGCAGCTTAAGCCTGAGGTCCACCGGGGAGCTGTTTTTT. Variable domain in full (rest from reference TRBV7-9 and TRBJ2-2): DTGVSQNPRHKITKRGQNVTFRCDPISEHNRLYWYRQTLGQGPEFLTYFQNEAQLEKSRLLSDRFSAERPKGSFSTLEIQRTEQGDSAMYLCASSLSLRSTGELFFGEGSRLTVL.

V and J are TRBV28 and TRBJ1-5; D might be TRBD1 (5 bases). Looked up from germline, CDR1 is MDHEN and CDR2 is SYDVKM. This CDR3 spans 18 amino acids. V shed 3 bases and J shed 1 base, with 19 bases lying between them. In DNA, the CDR3 is TGTGCCAGCAGTTTGAGGCGGGGGAGTGGATCGAGCAATCAGCCCCAGCATTTT. It codes for CASSLRRGSGSSNQPQHF.

This clone was found a few times. This chain links TRBV2 with TRBJ1-3; possible D gene TRBD1, 6 bases. There are 15 residues in the CDR3. Trimming took 3 bases from V and 4 from J, leaving 13 bases between them. Germline V gene lookup returns CDR1 SNHLY and CDR2 FYNNEI. In DNA, the CDR3 is TGTGCCAGCAGTGACTCCGGGGGCTTCGGAAACACCATATATTTT. Translation: CASSDSGGFGNTIYF.

The V call is TRBV11-2, the J call TRBJ2-3; 8 bases align to TRBD2. Germline loops: CDR1 SGHAT, CDR2 FQNNGV. V was clipped by 5 bases and J by 2 bases; unmatched bases: 9. The CDR3 contains 16 residues. The CDR3 DNA reads TGTGCCAGCAGCCCCCCCAGCGGGAGATTCACAGATACGCAGTATTTT. Encoded protein: CASSPPSGRFTDTQYF.

This clone is medium-sized (0.01 to 0.1%) by share. The chain combines TRBV5-1 with TRBJ1-1, with 10 bases fitting TRBD1. V shed 3 bases and J 10 bases; nucleotides not matched to a gene: 6. The CDR3 is made up of 13 amino acids. CDR1 is SGHRS, CDR2 YFSETQ, per germline. The CDR3 DNA reads TGCGCCAGCAGCTCGGAGGACAGGGGGAGAGCTTTCTTT. This codes for CASSSEDRGRAFF.

This clone was detected a few times. The chain has TRBV10-1 and TRBJ2-5; D call uncertain. The CDR3 has 13 amino acids. Germline lookup yields CDR1 WNHNN and CDR2 SYGVQD (reference sequence). V was pared by 5 bases and J by 2 bases, with 9 bases between. The CDR3 DNA is TGCGCCAGCAGTTCGTCTATTCAAGAGACCCAGTACTTC. Amino acid sequence: CASSSSIQETQYF.

This clone appeared a few times. The chain carries TRBV4-1 and TRBJ2-5, with D uncertain. This CDR3 region has 13 residues. V was cut by 1 base and J by 4 bases, with 7 bases left in between. Germline CDR1 is MGHRA and CDR2 is YSYEKL. The CDR3 DNA reads TGCGCCAGCAGCCAAGCCTACCGAGAGACCCAGTACTTC. Protein: CASSQAYRETQYF.

This clone was seen only a few times. V and J are TRBV7-8 and TRBJ2-1; D is possibly TRBD2 (6 bases). The CDR3 is 16 amino acids. In germline, CDR1 is SGHVS, CDR2 FQNEAQ. The ends were cut back, 0 bases at V and 7 bases at J, with 16 bases in the middle. CDR3 bases: TGTGCCAGCAGCTTAGCATGGGGCGGGACGAGAAATGAGCAGTTCTTC. Translating it yields CASSLAWGGTRNEQFF.

This chain uses TRBV27 with TRBJ1-1; the D gene is possibly TRBD1 (5 bases). The CDR3 extends over 14 amino acids. Deletions cut 3 bases from V and 1 base from J, with 9 bases between. The germline V gene has CDR1 MNHEY and CDR2 SMNVEV (reference sequence). The DNA of the CDR3 is TGTGCCAGCAGTTTGCTAGGGGAGAACACTGAAGCTTTCTTT. This gives the protein CASSLLGENTEAFF.

This clone was seen at least ten times. The V and J genes are TRBV7-9 and TRBJ2-7; 10 nucleotides line up with TRBD1. V lost 0 bases to trimming and J lost 4 bases; unmatched junction nucleotides: 0. This CDR3 is 14 amino acids long. Germline V gives CDR1 SEHNR, CDR2 FQNEAQ (reference sequence). The CDR3 spells CASSLAGQGYEQYF. In nucleotides, the CDR3 is TGTGCCAGCAGCTTAGCGGGACAGGGGTACGAGCAGTACTTC. Full variable domain (rest looked up from reference TRBV7-9 and TRBJ2-7): DTGVSQNPRHKITKRGQNVTFRCDPISEHNRLYWYRQTLGQGPEFLTYFQNEAQLEKSRLLSDRFSAERPKGSFSTLEIQRTEQGDSAMYLCASSLAGQGYEQYFGPGTRLTVT.